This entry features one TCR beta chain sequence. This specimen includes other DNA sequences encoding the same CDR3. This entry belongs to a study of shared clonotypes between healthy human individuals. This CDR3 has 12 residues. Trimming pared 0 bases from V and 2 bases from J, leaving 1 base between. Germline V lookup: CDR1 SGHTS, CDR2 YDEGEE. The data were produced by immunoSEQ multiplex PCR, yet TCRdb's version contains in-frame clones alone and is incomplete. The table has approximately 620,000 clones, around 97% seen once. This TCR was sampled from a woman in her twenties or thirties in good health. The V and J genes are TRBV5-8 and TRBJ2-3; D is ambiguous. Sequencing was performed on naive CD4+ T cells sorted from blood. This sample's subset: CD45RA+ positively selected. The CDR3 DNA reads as TGTGCCAGCAGCTTGGACACAGATACGCAGTATTTT. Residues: CASSLDTDTQYF. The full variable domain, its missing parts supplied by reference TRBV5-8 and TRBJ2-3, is EAGVTQSPTHLIKTRGQQATLRCSPISGHTSVYWYQQALGLGLQFLLWYDEGEERNRGNFPPRFSGRQFPNYSSELNVNALELEDSALYLCASSLDTDTQYFGPGTRLTVL.